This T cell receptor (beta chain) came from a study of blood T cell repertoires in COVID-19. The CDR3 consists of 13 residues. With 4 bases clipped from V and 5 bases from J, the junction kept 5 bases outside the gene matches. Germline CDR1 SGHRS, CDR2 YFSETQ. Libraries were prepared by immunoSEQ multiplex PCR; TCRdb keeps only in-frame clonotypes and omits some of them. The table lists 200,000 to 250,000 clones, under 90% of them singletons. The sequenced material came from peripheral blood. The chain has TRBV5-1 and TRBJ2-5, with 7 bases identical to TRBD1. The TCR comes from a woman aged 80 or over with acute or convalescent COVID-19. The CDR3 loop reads CASSLDRAETQYF. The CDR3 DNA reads TGCGCCAGCAGCCTAGACAGGGCTGAGACCCAGTACTTC.